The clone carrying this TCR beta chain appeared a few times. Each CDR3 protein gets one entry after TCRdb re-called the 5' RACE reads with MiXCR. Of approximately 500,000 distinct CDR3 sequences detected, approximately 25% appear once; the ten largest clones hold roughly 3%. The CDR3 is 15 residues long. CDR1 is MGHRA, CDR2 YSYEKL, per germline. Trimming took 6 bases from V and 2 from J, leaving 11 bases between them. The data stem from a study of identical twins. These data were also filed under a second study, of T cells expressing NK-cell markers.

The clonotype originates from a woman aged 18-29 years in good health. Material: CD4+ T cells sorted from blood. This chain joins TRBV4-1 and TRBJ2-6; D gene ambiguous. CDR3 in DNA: TGCGCCAGCAGATCTGGCCCTACTGGGGCCAACGTCCTGACTTTC. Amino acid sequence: CASRSGPTGANVLTF.